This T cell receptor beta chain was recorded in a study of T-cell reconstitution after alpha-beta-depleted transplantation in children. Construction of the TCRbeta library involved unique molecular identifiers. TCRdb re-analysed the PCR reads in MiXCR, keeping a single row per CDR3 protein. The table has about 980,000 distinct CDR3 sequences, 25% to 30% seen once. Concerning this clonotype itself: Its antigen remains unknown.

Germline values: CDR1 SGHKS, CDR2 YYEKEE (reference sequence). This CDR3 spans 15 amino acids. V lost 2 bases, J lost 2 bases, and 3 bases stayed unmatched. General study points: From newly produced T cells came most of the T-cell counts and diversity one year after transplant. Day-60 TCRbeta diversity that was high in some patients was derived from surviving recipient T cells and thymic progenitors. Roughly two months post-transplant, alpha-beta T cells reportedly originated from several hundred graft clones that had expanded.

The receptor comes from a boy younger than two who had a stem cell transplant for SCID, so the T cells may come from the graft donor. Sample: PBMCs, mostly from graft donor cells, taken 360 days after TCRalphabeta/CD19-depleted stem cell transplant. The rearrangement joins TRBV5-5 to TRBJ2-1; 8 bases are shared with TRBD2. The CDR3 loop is CASSFGGRPYNEQFF. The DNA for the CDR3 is TGTGCCAGCAGCTTCGGCGGGAGGCCCTACAATGAGCAGTTCTTC.